This T cell receptor (beta chain) stems from a study of blood T cell repertoires in COVID-19. Study information: The United States, Italy and Spain provided the acute and convalescent COVID-19 samples. T cells, B-cell-depleted T cells, or PBMCs supplied cDNA or gDNA.

As originally analysed: Researchers report that nucleated cell counts were estimated from reference gene primer amplification. This table comes from immunoSEQ multiplex PCR, and its TCRdb copy is limited to in-frame clones, with some not included. D and trimming were read from the DNA, whereas the V and J calls and clone size are those reported in that table. The repertoire has tens of thousands of clones, around 86% of them found once; the top ten carry 25% to 30%. Germline values: CDR1 MNHEY, CDR2 SMNVEV (reference sequence). This CDR3 spans 18 amino acids. After removal of 4 bases from V and 6 bases from J, the junction contained 15 bases not matched to a gene.

The chain links TRBV27 to TRBJ2-3, with 11 bases lining up with TRBD2. This sequence originates from a woman aged 80 or over with active or convalescent COVID-19. Sequencing was performed on peripheral blood. The CDR3 protein is CASSSPSRLAGGLDTQYF. CDR3 nucleotide sequence: TGTGCCAGCAGTTCCCCTTCACGGCTAGCGGGGGGTTTGGATACGCAGTATTTT.